The clone carrying this T cell receptor beta chain was counted between two and nine times. The data are from a study of metastatic and nonmetastatic thyroid tumors. Study as a whole: Both malignant and benign thyroid patients supplied peripheral blood and tumor or nodule tissue samples, across which the repertoires of these patients were then compared.

Thyroid surgery was preceded by no treatment in any patient. Authors' methods: A classifier for distant metastasis in papillary thyroid cancer was constructed using CDR3 differences observed across clinicopathological groups. TCRdb recomputed clones from the PCR reads via MiXCR. The V and J calls reflect TCRdb's pipeline rather than the authors' work. The sample consists of 35,000 to 40,000 clones, less than 20% of them appearing once. The CDR3 sequence is 16 residues long. Trimming left V 10 bases short and J 4 bases short, with 26 bases between. Germline V gene lookup returns CDR1 MNHEY and CDR2 SMNVEV (reference sequence).

The gene calls are TRBV27 and TRBJ2-7; perhaps TRBD2 as D (6 bases). The sequence was collected from a female donor with papillary thyroid cancer or a benign thyroid nodule (not recorded which). Some clones in this sample may be carry-over from other donors' samples. The specimen sequenced was tumor tissue. DNA of the CDR3: TGTGCCACCAAAGGGACTCCGGAAGTCCGGCTGTACGAGCAGTACTTC. This translates into CATKGTPEVRLYEQYF.